A single T cell receptor beta chain is shown here with its context. The data belong to a study of blood T cell repertoires in COVID-19. Method: immunoSEQ multiplex PCR; TCRdb's copy keeps in-frame clones and lacks some. In the table there are 95,000 to 150,000 clones, more than 60% of which are singletons. Trimming left V 6 bases short and J 3 bases short, with 12 bases between. Germline CDR1 SGHDT, CDR2 YYEEEE. The length of the CDR3 is 14 residues. This chain joins TRBV5-6 and TRBJ2-2, with D possibly TRBD1 on 5 matching bases. The TCR comes from a man aged 65 to 79 with acute or convalescent COVID-19. The sequenced sample consisted of peripheral blood. The CDR3 is CASNQGLYTGELFF. DNA for the CDR3: TGTGCCAGCAACCAGGGTCTCTACACCGGGGAGCTGTTTTTT.